The 5 T cell receptor beta chains presented below share a single source sample, sequenced in a study of shared T cell receptors in the human thymus. The assay was immunoSEQ multiplex PCR, and TCRdb's table has in-frame clones only and misses some. The repertoire includes some 760,000 clones, approximately 85% of them detected once, and around 0.0094% sits in the top ten. These same data were also listed under a study on human thymus T cells.

Material for sequencing was thymocytes. These receptors were obtained from a girl under two years old with a congenital heart defect.

The chain links TRBV4-1 to TRBJ2-1; 15 positions match TRBD2. The CDR3 is 22 amino acids. The germline V gene encodes CDR1 MGHRA and CDR2 YSYEKL. The V segment lost 1 base and the J segment 4 bases; nucleotides outside the gene matches: 17. CDR3 sequence reads: CASSQGLRTSGGAASLYNEQFF. The DNA for the CDR3 is TGCGCCAGCAGCCAAGGCCTGCGGACTAGCGGGGGGGCCGCTTCTCTTTACAATGAGCAGTTCTTC.

The rearrangement links TRBV28 to TRBJ1-5, with 11 positions matching TRBD1. J lost 4 bases, V lost 3 bases, and 20 bases had no gene match. The CDR3 has 21 amino acids. CDR1 is MDHEN and CDR2 is SYDVKM in the germline V gene. In DNA, the CDR3 is TGTGCCAGCAGTTTCCCCCCCGGGGACAGGGGGTTTTCCGACTTTAATCAGCCCCAGCATTTT. This sequence encodes CASSFPPGDRGFSDFNQPQHF.

V usage is TRBV6-4 and J usage is TRBJ1-1; no reliable D call. The ends were cut back, 5 bases at V and 4 bases at J, with 20 bases in the middle. The CDR3 consists of 16 residues. Germline V gene lookup returns CDR1 MRHNA and CDR2 SNTAGT. This CDR3 reads CASSQNPREKGTEAFF. The DNA of the CDR3 is TGTGCCAGCAGTCAAAATCCACGGGAAAAGGGCACTGAAGCTTTCTTT.

The CDR3 loop is CASRARDTDTQYF. CDR3 nucleotide sequence: TGCGCCAGCAGGGCTAGAGACACAGATACGCAGTATTTT. The chain couples TRBV5-1 to TRBJ2-3; the D is unclear. This CDR3 contains 13 residues. V lost 5 bases and J 2 bases, leaving 9 bases between the germline ends. Germline CDR1 is SGHRS and CDR2 is YFSETQ. Combining the CDR3 with reference TRBV5-1 and TRBJ2-3 gives the whole variable domain KAGVTQTPRYLIKTRGQQVTLSCSPISGHRSVSWYQQTPGQGLQFLFEYFSETQRNKGNFPGRFSGRQFSNSRSEMNVSTLELGDSALYLCASRARDTDTQYFGPGTRLTVL.

The gene calls are TRBV7-9 and TRBJ1-2; D might be TRBD1 (6 bases). The V end was cut by 5 bases, the J end by 10 bases, with 20 bases between. Germline V CDR1 and CDR2: SEHNR, FQNEAQ (reference sequence). The CDR3 consists of 14 residues. CDR3 in amino acids: CASSPKGQNWSYTF. The CDR3 DNA follows: TGTGCCAGCAGCCCGAAAGGACAGAACTGGTCCTACACCTTC.